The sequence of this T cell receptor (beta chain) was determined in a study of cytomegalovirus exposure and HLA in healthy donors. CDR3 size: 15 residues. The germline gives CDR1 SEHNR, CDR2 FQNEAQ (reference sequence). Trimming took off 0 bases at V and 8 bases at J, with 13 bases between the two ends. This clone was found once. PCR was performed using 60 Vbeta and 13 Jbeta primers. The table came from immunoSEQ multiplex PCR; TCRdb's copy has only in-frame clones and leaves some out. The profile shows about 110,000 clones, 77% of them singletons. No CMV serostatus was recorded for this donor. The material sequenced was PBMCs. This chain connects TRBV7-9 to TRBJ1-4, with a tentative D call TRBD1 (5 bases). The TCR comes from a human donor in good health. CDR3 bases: TGTGCCAGCAGCTTAGCGCCGGAGGGGAGCGAAAAACTGTTTTTT. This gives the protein CASSLAPEGSEKLFF.